These T cell receptor beta chains were read from a single sample in a study of T cells expressing NK-cell markers. One entry per CDR3 protein, without DNA, is what TCRdb gives after re-calling the 5' RACE reads. The sample table includes about 300,000 distinct CDR3 sequences. Sequencing used blood T cells: a sorted CD56 or NKG2C T cell subset, CD4+ or CD8+ T cells, or bulk PBMC T cells (not recorded which). All receptors come from a woman aged 18-70 years in good health. CDR3s include the opening cysteine and the closing phenylalanine or tryptophan.

j_gene	v_gene	CDR3aa
TRBJ2-5	TRBV7-9	CASSPGTGEKTQYF
TRBJ1-1	TRBV14	CASSHPGMNTEAFF
TRBJ2-5	TRBV5-1	CASTVGVQETQYF
TRBJ2-7	TRBV6-2/TRBV6-3	CASTKTGTGSYEQYF
TRBJ2-5	TRBV3-1	CASSQGQLAGVKETQYF
TRBJ1-6	TRBV11-1	CASRLRLPNSPLHF
TRBJ2-7	TRBV6-5	CASSYSYREGYEQYF
TRBJ1-5	TRBV20-1	CSASRDIYSNQPQHF
TRBJ2-1	TRBV12-3/TRBV12-4	CASRSGTSGFNEQFF
TRBJ2-1	TRBV7-2	CASSLLLARLRNEQFF
TRBJ1-2	TRBV11-2	CASSLDLGPYGYTF